This T cell receptor beta chain was documented in a study of T cells in Graves' hyperthyroidism and ophthalmopathy (dated by TCRdb to between 2018 and 2021). Context from the whole study: TCR V-J signatures able to tell the groups apart were searched for in a discovery cohort of about a hundred patients, of whom under 45 had Graves' ophthalmopathy and 57 had stable Graves' hyperthyroidism. In about 6 Graves' hyperthyroidism patients, the study also compared T-cell repertoires from thyroid tissue with T-cell repertoires from blood. The paper reports TCR Vbeta CDR3 sequencing of some 140 peripheral blood samples: approximately 41 ophthalmopathy, fewer than 85 hyperthyroidism and about 17 progressor patients. The 75 to 100 discovery patients were randomly split 7:3 into training and test sets. Once sampling was done, hyperthyroidism patients were given methimazole at a starting dose of 30 mg daily, whereas ophthalmopathy patients were given high-dose intravenous methylprednisolone. Prospective prediction of ophthalmopathy was tested in an independent validation cohort consisting of under 20 hyperthyroidism patients and about 17 patients who later progressed to ophthalmopathy.

The research as a whole found: Blood samples also contained most of the expanded thyroid clonotypes (frequency above 0.001), which suggests that blood repertoires may reflect thyroid immune responses. In cross-validation, a model built on a 13 V-J signature told ophthalmopathy apart from stable hyperthyroidism with 85% to 90% sensitivity and about 81% specificity, and in testing the same model reached 80%/75%. In validation, the model predicted progression to ophthalmopathy a median of about 5.9 months before onset, with roughly 70% sensitivity and 72.22% specificity. No statistical method was used to set the sample size in advance, and investigators knew the group allocation.

Regarding this clonotype: Its cognate antigen has yet to be identified. Within one base of it there is no much larger clone, and no base qualities were kept.

A patient counted as having stable Graves' hyperthyroidism if no progression to ophthalmopathy occurred over 18 months of follow-up. Hyperthyroidism patients were newly diagnosed, with disease duration under 2 months, and aged 18 to 65 years. The study excluded patients with uncontrolled infections, other autoimmune diseases, pregnancy or lactation. Diagnoses were based on clinical symptoms, serum thyroxine and TRAb, thyroid ultrasound and orbital computed tomography. Total RNA was extracted using Trizol reagent, and RNA quality was assessed on an Agilent 2100 Bioanalyzer. V loses 2 bases of germline sequence and J loses 7 bases, and the interval between the two ends is 12 bases. For CDR1 and CDR2, the germline V gene lists MGHDK and SYGVNS. Measured from the cysteine to the phenylalanine, the CDR3 is 14 residues long. Of all the DNA, just the CDR3 is kept, 42 bases in frame from base 1. The TCR beta CDR3 regions were amplified from RNA transcripts. The TCR CDR3 was subjected to a first round of RT-PCR using the HTBI primer set and the Qiagen OneStep RT-PCR kit. Libraries were constructed in a second round of multiplex PCR, after which size selection and purification were carried out. Libraries were sequenced paired-end with 100 bp reads on an Illumina HiSeq2000. As for the original processing: SOAPnuke was used to process the raw data, with reads discarded if the reads contained adapters or uncalled bases, had a mean Phred below 15, or lacked an exact constant-primer or identifier match. High-quality paired reads were merged with COPE v1.2.5, and unique nucleotide sequences were defined as clonotypes. Clonotypes were aligned to IMGT TRBV, TRBD and TRBJ reference segments using MiTCR v1.1. The analysis included only V-J combinations with a frequency above 0.0001, which together covered more than 99% of the repertoires. A TCS score was defined as the ratio of F50 (clonal expansion) to E x V (chaos), with BLOSUM62-based TCRdist applied between CDR3 peptides within each V-J. Welch's t-statistics and random forest reduced some 510 V-J features to roughly 13, which were used in a naive Bayes classifier (R e1071). Clones were called with MiXCR by TCRdb after fastp trimmed the public reads at Q25, and only in-frame beta chains were retained. Rows are combined by CDR3 protein, so each entry shows the most common genes and DNA. TCRdb, rather than the study authors, made the V and J calls. Here the sample has hundreds of thousands of distinct CDR3 sequences; more than 45% occur a single time. The ten biggest clones cover approximately 8.2% of the sample.

Sequencing used peripheral blood or thyroid tissue (not recorded which). This chain is built from TRBV25-1 and TRBJ1-3, and the D gene may be TRBD1, 5 bases matching. The sequence came from a woman aged 18-29 years with Graves' hyperthyroidism. Donor details come from another sample of the same person, matched by shared clones. The CDR3 reads as follows: CASSEGTVRNTIYF. The DNA reads as follows: TGTGCCAGCAGTGAAGGGACCGTCCGGAACACCATATATTTT. The CDR3 plus the reference TRBV25-1 and TRBJ1-3 genes for the other parts give the full variable domain: EADIYQTPRYLVIGTGKKITLECSQTMGHDKMYWYQQDPGMELHLIHYSYGVNSTEKGDLSSESTVSRIRTEHFPLTLESARPSHTSQYLCASSEGTVRNTIYFGEGSWLTVV.